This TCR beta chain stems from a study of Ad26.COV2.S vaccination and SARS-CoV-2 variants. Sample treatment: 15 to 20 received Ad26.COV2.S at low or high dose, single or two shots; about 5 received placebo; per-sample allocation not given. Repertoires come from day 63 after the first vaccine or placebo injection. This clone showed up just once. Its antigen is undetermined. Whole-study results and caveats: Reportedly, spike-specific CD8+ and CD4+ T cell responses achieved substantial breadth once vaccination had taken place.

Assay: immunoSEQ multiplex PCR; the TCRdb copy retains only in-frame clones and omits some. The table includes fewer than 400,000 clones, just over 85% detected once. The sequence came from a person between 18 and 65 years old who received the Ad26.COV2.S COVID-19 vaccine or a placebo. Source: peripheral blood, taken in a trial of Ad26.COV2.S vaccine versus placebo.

The CDR3, as DNA: TGTGCCAGCTCACCACAGGACGGGAAAGATACGCAGTATTTT. Its protein is CASSPQDGKDTQYF. V gene TRBV18 combines with J gene TRBJ2-3; D might be TRBD2 (5 bases). CDR3 size: 14 residues. Germline CDR1 KGHSH, CDR2 LQKENI. The V end lost 1 base, the J end lost 5 bases, and 10 bases lay between the germline ends.